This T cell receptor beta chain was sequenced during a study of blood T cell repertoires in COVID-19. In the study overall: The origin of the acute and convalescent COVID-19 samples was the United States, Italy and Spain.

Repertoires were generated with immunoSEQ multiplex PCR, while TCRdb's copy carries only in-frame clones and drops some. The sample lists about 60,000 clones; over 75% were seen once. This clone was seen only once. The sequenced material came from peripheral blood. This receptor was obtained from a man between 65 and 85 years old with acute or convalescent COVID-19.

The CDR3 coding sequence is TGTGCCACCAGTGGGACAGGGGGGAACACTGAAGCTTTCTTT. It yields the protein CATSGTGGNTEAFF. The genes are TRBV24-1 and TRBJ1-1; 10 nucleotides agree with TRBD1. The CDR3 is 14 amino acids. Trimming at V came to 5 bases and at J to 1 base, leaving 0 bases not matched to a gene. Germline-derived CDR1 and CDR2 are KGHDR and SFDVKD.